The 27 T cell receptor beta chains reported below all come from one sample, sequenced in a study of shared clonotypes between healthy human individuals. Clones were sequenced by immunoSEQ multiplex PCR, and TCRdb holds only the in-frame ones, with some missing. The sample carries more than 2 million clones, around 95% recorded once. Sample: naive CD4+ T cells sorted from blood. Noted subset: CD45RA+ positively selected. Receptors originate from a man between 18 and 35 years old in good health.

The chain has TRBV9 and TRBJ1-1, with 11 bases matching TRBD1. Germline V CDR1 and CDR2: SGDLS, YYNGEE. The CDR3 has 14 residues. V trimming: 4 bases; J trimming: 4 bases; junction bases outside the gene matches: 3. The CDR3 sequence: CASSSGQGGTEAFF. As DNA, the CDR3 is TGTGCCAGCAGCTCGGGACAGGGGGGCACTGAAGCTTTCTTT.

Concerning this clone itself: Other nucleotide sequences from this sample produce the same CDR3. This chain joins TRBV11-2 and TRBJ2-5; D uncertain. Germline V CDR1 and CDR2: SGHAT, FQNNGV. V was clipped by 0 bases and J by 5 bases, with 7 bases between them. The CDR3 is made up of 13 amino acids. The CDR3 here is CASSLEGLETQYF. The CDR3 DNA follows: TGTGCCAGCAGCTTAGAAGGGTTGGAGACCCAGTACTTC.

The CDR3 nucleotides are TGTGCCAGCTCACCACAATCAGGAGGCACAGATACGCAGTATTTT. This translates into CASSPQSGGTDTQYF. The chain has TRBV18 and TRBJ2-3, with D unresolved. CDR3 length: 15 residues. Germline values: CDR1 KGHSH, CDR2 LQKENI. V dropped 1 base and J dropped 1 base, with 9 bases sitting between them. The variable domain in full, with the rest retrieved from reference TRBV18 and TRBJ2-3, is NAGVMQNPRHLVRRRGQEARLRCSPMKGHSHVYWYRQLPEEGLKFMVYLQKENIIDESGMPKERFSAEFPKEGPSILRIQQVVRGDSAAYFCASSPQSGGTDTQYFGPGTRLTVL.

To note about this clone: Being one base from a much bigger clone, this may be a read error. In the same sample, other DNA sequences code for this CDR3. The chain links TRBV11-1 to TRBJ2-7, with D hard to call. V dropped 2 bases and J dropped 2 bases, with 1 base sitting between them. The germline CDR1 and CDR2 sequences are SGHAT and FQDESV (reference sequence). The CDR3 length is 11 residues. CDR3 sequence: CASSLTYEQYF. DNA of the CDR3: TGTGCCAGCAGCTTAACCTACGAGCAGTACTTC. Full variable domain (rest looked up from reference TRBV11-1 and TRBJ2-7): EAEVAQSPRYKITEKSQAVAFWCDPISGHATLYWYRQILGQGPELLVQFQDESVVDDSQLPKDRFSAERLKGVDSTLKIQPAELGDSAMYLCASSLTYEQYFGPGTRLTVT.

The chain employs TRBV27 and TRBJ2-2, with 12 bases matching TRBD2. The CDR3 runs 15 residues. J was trimmed by 7 bases and V by 2 bases; bases with no gene match: 2. The germline V gene has CDR1 MNHEY and CDR2 SMNVEV (reference sequence). DNA for the CDR3: TGTGCCAGCAGTTTAGTACTAGCGGGGGGCGGGGAGCTGTTTTTT. Amino acid sequence: CASSLVLAGGGELFF.

J is TRBJ1-6 and V is TRBV10-3, with 10 bases aligning to TRBD1. The length of the CDR3 is 15 residues. The germline V gene encodes CDR1 ENHRY and CDR2 SYGVKD. The ends lost 4 bases at V and 10 bases at J; junction bases unmatched: 7. The CDR3 loop reads CAISADRGPQSPLHF. The CDR3 DNA sequence: TGTGCCATCAGTGCAGACAGGGGGCCGCAGTCACCCCTCCACTTT.

The CDR3 sequence is CAWSVGDPSTEAFF. The CDR3 region has the DNA TGTGCCTGGAGTGTAGGGGACCCAAGCACTGAAGCTTTCTTT. The chain couples TRBV30 to TRBJ1-1, with D tentatively TRBD1 (5 bases). CDR1 is GTSNPN, CDR2 SVGIG, per germline (reference sequence). CDR3 size: 14 residues. The germline V and J ends were trimmed by 0 bases and 4 bases, with 12 bases remaining between them.

The chain combines TRBV18 with TRBJ1-3; D is unresolved. CDR1 is KGHSH, CDR2 LQKENI, per germline. V dropped 6 bases and J dropped 0 bases, with 15 bases sitting between them. The CDR3 totals 16 residues. The CDR3 region has the DNA TGTGCCAGCTCGGTCCTGGTTGACGGCTCTGGAAACACCATATATTTT. Translation: CASSVLVDGSGNTIYF.

The CDR3 DNA reads as TGCGCCAGCAGCCAAGCGAGAATTAGCGGGGGGGTCTCAGATACGCAGTATTTT. Translating it yields CASSQARISGGVSDTQYF. V usage is TRBV4-1 and J usage is TRBJ2-3, with 11 bases lining up with TRBD2. V was clipped by 1 base and J by 4 bases; unmatched bases: 10. Germline CDR1 and CDR2: MGHRA and YSYEKL. The CDR3 has 18 residues.

This clone was observed a single time. J is TRBJ2-5 and V is TRBV10-3; the D is unclear. The length of the CDR3 is 12 residues. V was cut by 3 bases and J by 5 bases, with 7 bases left in between. Looked up from germline, CDR1 is ENHRY and CDR2 is SYGVKD. The CDR3 DNA sequence: TGTGCCATCAGTGAAGGCTGGGAGACCCAGTACTTC. It codes for CAISEGWETQYF.

The chain employs TRBV18 and TRBJ2-7; 14 bases agree with TRBD2. This CDR3 comprises 17 residues. V lost 4 bases and J lost 5; bases outside the gene matches: 10. Germline V gene data show CDR1 as KGHSH and CDR2 as LQKENI. CDR3 amino acids: CASSLFSGTSGSNEQYF. The CDR3 DNA follows: TGTGCCAGCTCACTATTTTCCGGGACTAGCGGGAGTAACGAGCAGTACTTC. Based on the CDR3 plus reference TRBV18 and TRBJ2-7, the full variable domain is NAGVMQNPRHLVRRRGQEARLRCSPMKGHSHVYWYRQLPEEGLKFMVYLQKENIIDESGMPKERFSAEFPKEGPSILRIQQVVRGDSAAYFCASSLFSGTSGSNEQYFGPGTRLTVT.

CDR3 protein: CASSTGTGVYNEQFF. CDR3 nucleotide sequence: TGTGCCAGCAGCACCGGGACAGGGGTATACAATGAGCAGTTCTTC. The chain carries TRBV2 and TRBJ2-1; 10 bases align to TRBD1. CDR3 length: 15 amino acids. CDR1 and CDR2 from the germline V gene are SNHLY and FYNNEI. The J segment lost 4 bases and the V segment lost 6 bases, leaving 6 bases of the junction unmatched.

V is TRBV6-1 and J is TRBJ1-1; TRBD1 agrees at 11 bases. Trimming took 2 bases from V and 6 from J; bases not matched to a gene: 2. Germline loops: CDR1 MNHNS, CDR2 SASEGT. The CDR3 is 14 residues long. The CDR3 loop is CASSEWTGGPEAFF. Here the CDR3 DNA reads TGTGCCAGCAGTGAATGGACAGGGGGCCCTGAAGCTTTCTTT.

The gene calls are TRBV6-1 and TRBJ1-1; 9 positions match TRBD1. Germline CDR1 MNHNS, CDR2 SASEGT. Germline trimming cut 2 bases from V and 11 bases from J; bases unmatched to any gene: 3. The CDR3 length is 12 residues. The CDR3 nucleotides read TGTGCCAGCAGTGAATGGGACAGGGTGGCTTTCTTT. Encoded protein: CASSEWDRVAFF.

This clone showed up just once. The gene calls are TRBV30 and TRBJ2-7, with no clear D. This CDR3 region has 14 residues. Germline V gene data show CDR1 as GTSNPN and CDR2 as SVGIG (reference sequence). V was pared by 2 bases and J by 0 bases, with 11 bases between. The chain's CDR3 is CAWSRSPSSYEQYF. CDR3 nucleotide sequence: TGTGCCTGGAGTAGAAGTCCGAGCTCCTACGAGCAGTACTTC. The full variable domain, in which reference TRBV30 and TRBJ2-7 provide the parts outside the CDR3, is SQTIHQWPATLVQPVGSPLSLECTVEGTSNPNLYWYRQAAGRGLQLLFYSVGIGQISSEVPQNLSASRPQDRQFILSSKKLLLSDSGFYLCAWSRSPSSYEQYFGPGTRLTVT.

The rearrangement joins TRBV7-8 to TRBJ2-7; TRBD2 agrees at 11 bases. The germline CDR1 and CDR2 sequences are SGHVS and FQNEAQ. V gave up 8 bases and J gave up 6 bases; unmatched junction bases: 12. The CDR3 spans 15 residues. CDR3 sequence: CASSSIPTSGGEQYF. As DNA, the CDR3 is TGTGCCAGCTCCTCAATCCCCACTAGCGGGGGCGAGCAGTACTTC.

In its sample, this clone was seen a few times. In the same sample, other DNA sequences code for this CDR3. The chain links TRBV2 to TRBJ1-6; D is unclear. V dropped 3 bases and J dropped 0 bases, with 6 bases sitting between them. CDR3 length equals 15 residues. Germline values: CDR1 SNHLY, CDR2 FYNNEI. DNA of the CDR3: TGTGCCAGCAGTGAGGAGAGCTCCTATAATTCACCCCTCCACTTT. Translating it yields CASSEESSYNSPLHF.

The chain joins TRBV11-1 to TRBJ2-2, with D possibly called TRBD1 or TRBD2 (5 bases each). This CDR3 has 15 residues. CDR1 and CDR2 from the germline V gene are SGHAT and FQDESV (reference sequence). Trimming removed 6 bases from V and 2 bases from J, with 13 bases in between. CDR3 DNA: TGTGCCAGCAGAGACAGACTACCAAACACCGGGGAGCTGTTTTTT. This encodes CASRDRLPNTGELFF.

J is TRBJ2-5 and V is TRBV6-4; 11 nucleotides line up with TRBD2. Germline values: CDR1 MRHNA, CDR2 SNTAGT. The CDR3 covers 17 residues. The J segment lost 3 bases and the V segment lost 3 bases, leaving 9 bases of the junction unmatched. In DNA form, the CDR3 reads TGTGCCAGCAGTGAGTCGAGTGGGACTAGCGGCGAAGAGACCCAGTACTTC. Its protein is CASSESSGTSGEETQYF.

V is TRBV5-1 and J is TRBJ2-3, with a possible D match to TRBD1 (5 bases). Germline lookup yields CDR1 SGHRS and CDR2 YFSETQ. V gave up 4 bases and J gave up 2 bases, with 11 bases separating them. CDR3 length: 14 amino acids. CDR3: CASSPSTDTDTQYF. The CDR3 DNA reads as TGCGCCAGCAGCCCCTCGACAGACACAGATACGCAGTATTTT. The whole variable domain, filled in from reference TRBV5-1 and TRBJ2-3, reads KAGVTQTPRYLIKTRGQQVTLSCSPISGHRSVSWYQQTPGQGLQFLFEYFSETQRNKGNFPGRFSGRQFSNSRSEMNVSTLELGDSALYLCASSPSTDTDTQYFGPGTRLTVL.

This sequence joins TRBV5-4 and TRBJ1-2, with D unresolved. Germline CDR1 is SGHNT and CDR2 is YYREEE (reference sequence). This CDR3 is built from 13 residues. Trimming took off 4 bases at V and 8 bases at J, with 15 bases between the two ends. CDR3 region: CASSPDNFWGYTF. The CDR3 bases are TGTGCCAGCAGCCCGGATAATTTTTGGGGCTACACCTTC.

As regards this clone: Other DNA variants within this sample encode the same CDR3. This CDR3 reads CAWSVTNYGYTF. CDR3 coding DNA: TGTGCCTGGAGTGTGACCAACTATGGCTACACCTTC. The V and J genes are TRBV30 and TRBJ1-2; D unclear. V was clipped by 0 bases and J by 2 bases, with 4 bases between them. Looked up from germline, CDR1 is GTSNPN and CDR2 is SVGIG (reference sequence). This CDR3 region has 12 residues. Supplemented by reference TRBV30 and TRBJ1-2, the full variable domain reads SQTIHQWPATLVQPVGSPLSLECTVEGTSNPNLYWYRQAAGRGLQLLFYSVGIGQISSEVPQNLSASRPQDRQFILSSKKLLLSDSGFYLCAWSVTNYGYTFGSGTRLTVV.

To note about this clone: Other DNA sequences in the sample encode the same CDR3. This chain joins TRBV19 and TRBJ1-1; 9 nucleotides agree with TRBD1. The germline V gene has CDR1 LNHDA and CDR2 SQIVND (reference sequence). The CDR3 consists of 15 residues. The junction had 8 bases not matched to a gene; V was cut back by 4 bases and J by 5 bases. The CDR3 DNA reads as TGTGCCAGTAGTACTAAACAGGGGGCGAGAACTGAAGCTTTCTTT. It specifies CASSTKQGARTEAFF.

Here the CDR3 reads CASSSRVRGNDQPQHF. CDR3 DNA sequence: TGTGCCAGCAGTTCCAGGGTTAGGGGGAATGATCAGCCCCAGCATTTT. This sequence joins TRBV6-6 and TRBJ1-5, with D possibly TRBD1 on 6 matching bases. There are 16 residues in the CDR3. V lost 4 bases to trimming and J lost 5 bases, with 18 bases between them. The germline V gene encodes CDR1 MNHNY and CDR2 SVGAGI (reference sequence).

The rearrangement uses TRBV9 and TRBJ1-3; D is possibly TRBD1 (5 bases). The CDR3 runs 15 residues. Trimming took off 3 bases at V and 3 bases at J, with 13 bases between the two ends. Looked up from germline, CDR1 is SGDLS and CDR2 is YYNGEE. CDR3 in amino acids: CASSGDTGVGNTIYF. The CDR3 bases are TGTGCCAGCAGCGGTGACACGGGGGTTGGAAACACCATATATTTT. The variable domain in full, completed from reference TRBV9 and TRBJ1-3, reads DSGVTQTPKHLITATGQRVTLRCSPRSGDLSVYWYQQSLDQGLQFLIQYYNGEERAKGNILERFSAQQFPDLHSELNLSSLELGDSALYFCASSGDTGVGNTIYFGEGSWLTVV.

The rearrangement links TRBV30 to TRBJ2-1; the match to TRBD1 covers 10 bases. Germline assignment: CDR1 GTSNPN and CDR2 SVGIG (reference sequence). Germline trimming cut 5 bases from V and 4 bases from J; bases unmatched to any gene: 8. The CDR3 covers 15 residues. CDR3: CAWAATGGLYNEQFF. The CDR3 DNA is TGTGCCTGGGCAGCGACAGGGGGCTTATACAATGAGCAGTTCTTC.

The chain uses TRBV11-2 and TRBJ1-4; D gene unclear. This CDR3 has 13 amino acids. CDR1 is SGHAT, CDR2 FQNNGV, per germline. The V end was cut by 2 bases, the J end by 7 bases, with 8 bases between. CDR3 sequence reads: CASSLSGTEKLFF. The CDR3 region has the DNA TGTGCCAGCAGCTTATCAGGCACTGAAAAACTGTTTTTT.